This entry lists 21 T cell receptor beta chains sequenced from one sample in a study of response to subunit inactivated influenza vaccine. TCRdb passed the RT-PCR reads through MiXCR, listing each CDR3 protein once. The sample lists 530,000 or so distinct CDR3 sequences; 13% to 15% were seen once. The sample in question was PBMCs from blood, obtained 12 days after vaccination. All receptors come from a man between 50 and 59 years old who received an inactivated influenza vaccine.

A few counts support this clonotype. The chain links TRBV7-8 to TRBJ2-2, with 11 nucleotides matching TRBD1. CDR1 is SGHVS, CDR2 FQNEAQ, per germline. V trimming: 1 base; J trimming: 5 bases; junction bases outside the gene matches: 9. The CDR3 consists of 18 residues. The CDR3 spells CASSLGGRTGGLTGELFF. In nucleotides, the CDR3 is TGTGCCAGCAGCTTAGGAGGCCGGACAGGGGGCTTGACCGGGGAGCTGTTTTTT.

The chain employs TRBV5-1 and TRBJ1-2; a weak D match, TRBD1 (6 bases). CDR3 length: 15 amino acids. V was clipped by 0 bases and J by 5 bases, with 14 bases between them. CDR1 SGHRS and CDR2 YFSETQ come from the germline V gene. CDR3 sequence reads: CASSLGRGAGYGYTF. CDR3 nucleotide sequence: TGCGCCAGCAGCTTGGGCAGGGGCGCAGGATATGGCTACACCTTC.

This clonotype was seen a handful of times. The V and J genes are TRBV15 and TRBJ2-7, with D possibly TRBD2 on 6 matching bases. The CDR3 extends over 13 amino acids. Per germline, CDR1 LNHNV and CDR2 YYDKDF (reference sequence). Trimming cost V 2 bases and J 7 bases, with 12 bases left between them. For the CDR3, the DNA is TGTGCCACCAGCAGACGTACCGGGACTGAGCAGTACTTC. It encodes CATSRRTGTEQYF.

In DNA, the CDR3 is TGTGCCAGCAGTTACCGTTTGGGCGGGAGGGGGGCGGATGAGCAGTTCTTC. It translates to CASSYRLGGRGADEQFF. The J gene is TRBJ2-1, the V gene TRBV6-5, with TRBD2 matching over 9 bases. The CDR3 consists of 17 residues. Germline CDR1 is MNHEY and CDR2 is SVGAGI. V dropped 2 bases and J dropped 8; count of bases not matched to a gene: 13.

The chain combines TRBV3-1 with TRBJ2-6, with TRBD2 matching 13 bases. This CDR3 has 18 amino acids. Germline CDR1 reads LGHDT; CDR2 reads YNNKEL (reference sequence). With 2 bases clipped from V and 2 bases from J, the junction kept 3 bases outside the gene matches. The CDR3 DNA reads TGTGCCAGCAGCCAAAGACTAGCGGGAGGTGCTGGGGCCAACGTCCTGACTTTC. It yields the protein CASSQRLAGGAGANVLTF.

This clonotype has more than one count but fewer than ten. This chain links TRBV19 with TRBJ2-2; possible D gene TRBD1, 6 bases. The germline V gene has CDR1 LNHDA and CDR2 SQIVND (reference sequence). Trimming stripped 4 bases from V and 7 bases from J, with 19 bases between. The CDR3 is made up of 16 amino acids. The CDR3 bases are TGTGCCAGTAGTAGCCTTTACGCAGGGGACATCGGGGAGCTGTTTTTT. It codes for CASSSLYAGDIGELFF.

In this sample, this clonotype turned up a few times. The chain carries TRBV10-3 and TRBJ2-1; TRBD2 aligns across 15 bases. The V gene end was trimmed by 7 bases and the J gene end by 6 bases; junction bases not matched to a gene: 4. The length of the CDR3 is 15 residues. Germline CDR1 ENHRY, CDR2 SYGVKD. The CDR3 sequence: CAITSGLAGGNEQFF. CDR3 DNA sequence: TGTGCCATCACATCGGGACTAGCGGGAGGCAATGAGCAGTTCTTC.

This clonotype occurred a few times. Written as DNA, the CDR3 is TGTGCCACCCGATTCGTAGAGACCCAGTACTTC. It translates to CATRFVETQYF. This chain joins TRBV7-8 and TRBJ2-5, with D uncertain. Trimming left V 10 bases short and J 4 bases short, with 10 bases between. The CDR3 is 11 amino acids. The germline V gene encodes CDR1 SGHVS and CDR2 FQNEAQ.

The chain couples TRBV5-1 to TRBJ1-4; D might be TRBD1 (6 bases). The CDR3 is 15 residues long. CDR1 is SGHRS and CDR2 is YFSETQ in the germline V gene. Trimming pared 4 bases from V and 4 bases from J, leaving 14 bases between. The CDR3 DNA follows: TGCGCCAGCAGCGCCCTTACAGGGCTTAATGAAAAACTGTTTTTT. Translation gives CASSALTGLNEKLFF.

This clonotype was detected only a few times. The V and J genes are TRBV6-1 and TRBJ1-3; TRBD1 might be the D (6 bases). The V and J ends lost 5 bases and 4 bases respectively, with 15 bases between them. The CDR3 runs 15 residues. Germline CDR1 MNHNS, CDR2 SASEGT. CDR3 DNA: TGTGCCAGCAGTAGATACAGGGTGACAGGAAACACCATATATTTT. Translation: CASSRYRVTGNTIYF.

This clonotype came up a few times. The rearrangement joins TRBV4-3 to TRBJ2-7, with D perhaps matching TRBD1 or TRBD2 (5 bases each). Germline V CDR1 and CDR2: LGHNA, YSLEER. The V and J ends lost 1 base and 2 bases respectively, with 18 bases between them. This CDR3 comprises 17 residues. For the CDR3, the DNA is TGCGCCAGCAGCCAAGTAGTCTTAGGGGCCGGGACCTACGAGCAGTACTTC. Its translation: CASSQVVLGAGTYEQYF.

This clonotype came up a few times. V gene TRBV7-2 combines with J gene TRBJ1-2; D not certain. V dropped 2 bases and J dropped 3 bases, with 16 bases sitting between them. Germline lookup yields CDR1 SGHTA and CDR2 FQGNSA. The CDR3 runs 16 residues. For the CDR3, the DNA is TGTGCCAGCAGCTTAAACGCTCTTTTGGGCCACTATGGCTACACCTTC. Translated, it gives CASSLNALLGHYGYTF. Together with reference TRBV7-2 and TRBJ1-2, the CDR3 gives the full variable domain: GAGVSQSPSNKVTEKGKDVELRCDPISGHTALYWYRQSLGQGLEFLIYFQGNSAPDKSGLPSDRFSAERTGGSVSTLTIQRTQQEDSAVYLCASSLNALLGHYGYTFGSGTRLTVV.

The sample holds a few counts of this clonotype. J is TRBJ2-1 and V is TRBV2; TRBD1 matches at 7 bases. The CDR3 runs to 16 residues. Trimming at V came to 5 bases and at J to 6 bases, leaving 13 bases not matched to a gene. CDR1 and CDR2 from the germline V gene are SNHLY and FYNNEI. In nucleotides, the CDR3 is TGTGCCAGCAGTCAGCCGACAGGGTTTGGTCTCAATGAGCAGTTCTTC. Translated, it gives CASSQPTGFGLNEQFF.

V and J are TRBV9 and TRBJ2-7; D may correspond to TRBD1 or TRBD2 (5 bases each). V gave up 0 bases and J gave up 4 bases, with 14 bases separating them. The CDR3 loop spans 15 amino acids. The germline CDR1 and CDR2 sequences are SGDLS and YYNGEE. CDR3 nucleotides: TGTGCCAGCAGCGTAGGGCAGGGAGCAGGGTACGAGCAGTACTTC. This gives the protein CASSVGQGAGYEQYF.

This clonotype was counted between two and nine times. CDR3 sequence reads: CASSHGSGPLQETQYF. CDR3 nucleotide sequence: TGTGCCAGCAGTCACGGATCCGGGCCACTCCAAGAGACCCAGTACTTC. J is TRBJ2-5 and V is TRBV12-3 or TRBV12-4; D is uncertain. The CDR3 has 16 amino acids. Trimming shortened V by 5 bases and J by 1 base, and 17 bases separated the two germline ends.

This clonotype has ten or more counts. This chain joins TRBV2 and TRBJ2-2; perhaps D is TRBD1 or TRBD2 (5 bases each). There are 15 residues in the CDR3. V shed 3 bases and J shed 0 bases, with 8 bases lying between them. Germline CDR1 is SNHLY and CDR2 is FYNNEI. The CDR3 bases are TGTGCCAGCAGTGAGGGACCGACGAACACCGGGGAGCTGTTTTTT. Its translation is CASSEGPTNTGELFF.

This clonotype was counted once. The rearrangement joins TRBV24-1 to TRBJ2-1; 7 bases are a match to TRBD2. The J segment lost 4 bases and the V segment lost 3 bases, leaving 2 bases of the junction unmatched. The CDR3 sequence is 14 residues long. The V gene's germline CDR1 is KGHDR and CDR2 SFDVKD. In nucleotides, the CDR3 is TGTGCCACCAGTGATGGCGGGGGTTACAATGAGCAGTTCTTC. Protein: CATSDGGGYNEQFF.

This chain joins TRBV20-1 and TRBJ1-5; 7 nucleotides match TRBD1. V shed 5 bases, J shed 3 bases, and the junction held 7 bases outside the gene matches. Germline CDR1 is DFQATT and CDR2 is SNEGSKA (reference sequence). This CDR3 spans 14 amino acids. CDR3 sequence reads: CSASTGTVNQPQHF. The CDR3 DNA is TGCAGTGCTTCCACCGGGACAGTCAATCAGCCCCAGCATTTT.

The rearrangement links TRBV12-3 or TRBV12-4 to TRBJ1-1; no definite D call. Trimming removed 8 bases at V and 3 bases at J, with 10 bases between. The CDR3 is made up of 12 amino acids. CDR3 in amino acids: CASGPTHTEAFF. The CDR3 DNA sequence: TGTGCCAGCGGGCCGACCCACACTGAAGCTTTCTTT.

This clonotype has more than one count but fewer than ten. The chain has TRBV20-1 and TRBJ1-5; D remains ambiguous. Deletions cut 0 bases from V and 11 bases from J, with 8 bases between. The CDR3 totals 11 residues. Germline V gene data show CDR1 as DFQATT and CDR2 as SNEGSKA (reference sequence). The CDR3 spells CSARDTHAQHF. For the CDR3, the DNA is TGCAGTGCTAGAGACACCCACGCCCAGCATTTT.

The chain uses TRBV24-1 and TRBJ2-1, with a tentative D call TRBD1 (6 bases). CDR1 and CDR2 from the germline V gene are KGHDR and SFDVKD. The CDR3 is 16 residues long. V lost 4 bases, J lost 1 base, and 13 bases lay in between. The CDR3 region has the DNA TGTGCCACCAGTGACGCAACAGGGAGATCCTACAATGAGCAGTTCTTC. It codes for CATSDATGRSYNEQFF.